These T cell receptor beta chains were read from a single sample in a study of T cell responses to AZD1222 COVID-19 vaccine. The protocol was immunoSEQ multiplex PCR, while the TCRdb copy is restricted to in-frame clones and leaves out a portion. The data contain 90,000 to 120,000 clones, around 92% of them singletons. Sequencing was performed on peripheral blood, taken on day 0 of AZD1222 vaccination. These receptors were collected from an adult in good health. CDR3s include the opening cysteine and the closing phenylalanine or tryptophan. The D gene is left open where the match is weak. Expanded clones get a size class; other rows say once, few or many, or leave the size out.

j_call | v_call | d_call | clone_size | cdr3_aa | cdr3_nt
TRBJ1-5 | TRBV5-1 | . | . | CASSLEQGRNQPQHF | TGCGCCAGCAGCTTGGAACAGGGAAGGAATCAGCCCCAGCATTTT
TRBJ1-6 | TRBV4-2 | TRBD1 | . | CASSQGQGTNSPLHF | TGTGCCAGCAGCCAAGGACAGGGGACAAATTCACCCCTCCACTTT
TRBJ2-3 | TRBV28 | TRBD2 | . | CASSSTAGGPHTQYF | TGTGCCAGCAGTTCCACAGCGGGAGGGCCACATACGCAGTATTTT
TRBJ1-2 | TRBV30 | . | . | CASVGDDNYGYTF | TGTGCCTCCGTAGGAGACGATAACTATGGCTACACCTTC
TRBJ1-1 | TRBV6-5 | . | . | CASSRNRYTEAFF | TGTGCCAGCAGCCGTAACAGATACACTGAAGCTTTCTTT
TRBJ1-5 | TRBV7-2 | . | . | CASSPTPGQPQHF | TGTGCCAGCAGCCCCACTCCCGGACAGCCCCAGCATTTT
TRBJ2-7 | TRBV6-2/TRBV6-3 | TRBD1 | few | CASTPGQGTHEQYF | TGTGCCAGCACCCCGGGACAGGGGACCCACGAGCAGTACTTC
TRBJ1-6 | TRBV15 | . | . | CATSRVSQGNSPLHF | TGTGCCACCAGCAGAGTAAGCCAGGGGAATTCACCCCTCCACTTT
TRBJ1-3 | TRBV7-9 | . | few | CASSLGWGPGNTIYF | TGTGCCAGCAGCTTAGGGTGGGGGCCTGGAAACACCATATATTTT
TRBJ2-2 | TRBV12-5 | . | . | CASGLVMSGELFF | TGTGCTAGTGGTTTGGTAATGTCCGGGGAGCTGTTTTTT
TRBJ2-1 | TRBV7-3 | . | . | CASSFLMGGSVNEQFF | TGTGCCAGCAGCTTCCTGATGGGGGGTTCCGTCAATGAGCAGTTCTTC
TRBJ1-4 | TRBV5-1 | TRBD1 | . | CASSLDKQGPGEKLFF | TGCGCCAGCAGCTTGGATAAACAGGGGCCGGGTGAAAAACTGTTTTTT
TRBJ1-3 | TRBV7-3 | TRBD1 | . | CASSVDGTGTGNTIYF | TGTGCCAGCAGCGTAGACGGGACAGGGACTGGAAACACCATATATTTT
TRBJ1-2 | TRBV19 | . | few | CASSLDTNYGYTF | TGTGCCAGTAGTTTAGACACTAACTATGGCTACACCTTC
TRBJ1-1 | TRBV27 | . | . | CASSLGARVGNTEAFF | TGTGCCAGCAGTTTAGGTGCCAGGGTGGGGAACACTGAAGCTTTCTTT
TRBJ2-5 | TRBV19 | TRBD2 | . | CASSISSLAGETQYF | TGTGCCAGTAGTATCTCGTCGCTAGCGGGAGAGACCCAGTACTTC
TRBJ2-1 | TRBV28 | . | . | CASSDPGGGSYNEQFF | TGTGCCAGCAGTGACCCAGGGGGGGGCTCCTACAATGAGCAGTTCTTC
TRBJ1-2 | TRBV27 | TRBD1 | . | CASSKGAGGYGYTF | TGTGCCAGCAGTAAAGGGGCAGGGGGCTATGGCTACACCTTC